Following are 17 T cell receptor beta chains from one sample sequenced in a study of control samples from healthy donors and cancer patients. The protocol was immunoSEQ multiplex PCR, while the TCRdb copy is restricted to in-frame clones and leaves out a portion. This sample yields 90,000 to 150,000 clones, of which around 92% are seen a single time; roughly 43% belongs to the top ten. The sequencing input was blood. These TCRs come from a man over 45 in good health.

The V call is TRBV19, the J call TRBJ1-1; D uncertain. Between the trimmed V and J ends, which lost 2 bases and 3 bases, there was a span of 7 bases. From germline, CDR1 is LNHDA and CDR2 SQIVND (reference sequence). The CDR3 sequence is 13 residues long. This chain's CDR3 is CASSILVDTEAFF. CDR3 DNA sequence: TGTGCCAGTAGTATATTGGTAGACACTGAAGCTTTCTTT.

The V and J genes are TRBV14 and TRBJ2-5; D perhaps matches TRBD1 (6 bases). This CDR3 contains 15 residues. Germline V gene data show CDR1 as SGHDN and CDR2 as FVKESK. V was shortened by 4 bases and J by 1 base, with 13 bases between the two germline ends. The CDR3 region is CASSLDRPPQETQYF. CDR3 nucleotides: TGTGCCAGCAGCCTAGACAGGCCTCCCCAAGAGACCCAGTACTTC. The full variable domain, rest sourced from reference TRBV14 and TRBJ2-5, is EAGVTQFPSHSVIEKGQTVTLRCDPISGHDNLYWYRRVMGKEIKFLLHFVKESKQDESGMPNNRFLAERTGGTYSTLKVQPAELEDSGVYFCASSLDRPPQETQYFGPGTRLLVL.

The chain joins TRBV7-6 to TRBJ2-2; 11 nucleotides align to TRBD2. The V gene's germline CDR1 is SGHVS and CDR2 FNYEAQ. V lost 3 bases, J lost 3 bases, and 9 bases stayed unmatched. The CDR3 length is 18 residues. The CDR3 spells CASSFRASGGTYTGELFF. CDR3 DNA: TGTGCCAGCAGCTTTCGGGCTAGCGGGGGGACCTACACCGGGGAGCTGTTTTTT.

With respect to this clone: Other DNA sequences within the sample encode an identical CDR3. The V call is TRBV7-6, the J call TRBJ2-1, with 7 positions matching TRBD1. With V trimmed by 1 base and J by 3 bases, 3 bases remained unmatched. CDR1 and CDR2 from the germline V gene are SGHVS and FNYEAQ. The CDR3 runs to 15 residues. CDR3 region: CASSLGQGDYNEQFF. The CDR3 DNA is TGTGCCAGCAGCTTAGGACAGGGAGACTACAATGAGCAGTTCTTC.

The chain combines TRBV6-6 with TRBJ1-2; D remains unclear. Trimming took off 6 bases at V and 6 bases at J, with 8 bases between the two ends. Germline V gene sequence: CDR1 MNHNY, CDR2 SVGAGI (reference sequence). This CDR3 is built from 11 residues. The CDR3 DNA reads as TGTGCCAGCAGGGTCACAAATGGCTACACCTTC. Its translation is CASRVTNGYTF.

The sample holds one count of this clone. This chain connects TRBV5-1 to TRBJ2-7; maybe TRBD2 (5 bases). Trimming stripped 1 base from V and 0 bases from J, with 14 bases between. The CDR3 runs 16 residues. Germline assignment: CDR1 SGHRS and CDR2 YFSETQ. The CDR3 DNA is TGCGCCAGCAGCTTGTTCGCGGGCGCGAGCTCCTACGAGCAGTACTTC. It encodes CASSLFAGASSYEQYF.

In this sample, this clone turned up a few times. CDR3 bases: TGTGCCAGCAGCCAAGTCGGGGGGGGATCACAGCCCCAGCATTTT. This encodes CASSQVGGGSQPQHF. The chain links TRBV3-1 (or the pseudogene TRBV3-2) to TRBJ1-5; D is possibly TRBD1 (5 bases). This CDR3 is built from 15 residues. V shed 1 base and J shed 7 bases, with 14 bases lying between them. From germline, CDR1 is LGHDT and CDR2 YNNKEL (reference sequence).

The V call is TRBV7-2, the J call TRBJ1-3, with D perhaps TRBD1 (6 bases). Germline CDR1 SGHTA, CDR2 FQGNSA. The germline V and J ends were trimmed by 1 base and 1 base, with 14 bases remaining between them. The CDR3 length is 17 residues. CDR3 bases: TGTGCCAGCAGCTTAGGGACAGTCGTCTCTTCTGGAAACACCATATATTTT. The encoded protein is CASSLGTVVSSGNTIYF.

The chain recombines TRBV5-4 with TRBJ2-5; possibly TRBD2 for D (7 bases). Trimming cost V 7 bases and J 2 bases, with 15 bases left between them. The CDR3 is made up of 14 amino acids. Germline V CDR1 and CDR2: SGHNT, YYREEE (reference sequence). The CDR3 here is CASSEGGSQETQYF. In nucleotides, the CDR3 is TGTGCCAGCTCCGAGGGGGGGTCACAAGAGACCCAGTACTTC.

V and J are TRBV21-1 and TRBJ1-3. TRBV21-1 is deemed a pseudogene. The CDR3 loop spans 15 amino acids. In DNA form, the CDR3 reads TGTGCCAGCAGCACCCTGGGACCTCGCCGGAACACCATATATTTT. This codes for CASSTLGPRRNTIYF.

The chain uses TRBV27 and TRBJ2-7, with D perhaps matching TRBD1 or TRBD2 (7 bases each). The CDR3 totals 17 residues. V was clipped by 0 bases and J by 6 bases, with 21 bases between them. CDR1 is MNHEY, CDR2 SMNVEV, per germline (reference sequence). The CDR3 DNA reads as TGTGCCAGCAGTTTATCGCCGCGTAATTCAGGGGGGGGCGAGCAGTACTTC. It specifies CASSLSPRNSGGGEQYF.

The V gene is TRBV7-2, the J gene TRBJ2-5; 9 bases match TRBD1. The trim removed 8 bases at V and 1 base at J, leaving 5 bases unmatched. Germline lookup yields CDR1 SGHTA and CDR2 FQGNSA. The CDR3 runs 14 residues. CDR3 in amino acids: CASDVQGAQETQYF. For the CDR3, the DNA is TGTGCCAGCGATGTACAGGGGGCCCAAGAGACCCAGTACTTC. Full variable domain (missing parts from reference TRBV7-2 and TRBJ2-5): GAGVSQSPSNKVTEKGKDVELRCDPISGHTALYWYRQSLGQGLEFLIYFQGNSAPDKSGLPSDRFSAERTGGSVSTLTIQRTQQEDSAVYLCASDVQGAQETQYFGPGTRLLVL.

This rearrangement joins TRBV5-1 to TRBJ1-1; 8 bases map to TRBD1. Losses at the gene ends were 0 bases for V and 1 base for J; bases not matched to a gene: 8. This CDR3 region has 17 residues. CDR1 is SGHRS, CDR2 YFSETQ, per germline. This CDR3 reads CASSLARQGSANTEAFF. In DNA, the CDR3 is TGCGCCAGCAGCTTGGCCCGACAGGGGTCGGCGAACACTGAAGCTTTCTTT.

The rearrangement uses TRBV5-5 and TRBJ2-3, with D uncertain. The CDR3 totals 13 residues. Germline loops: CDR1 SGHKS, CDR2 YYEKEE (reference sequence). V was clipped by 3 bases and J by 6 bases, with 11 bases between them. CDR3 loop: CASSWEQRDTQYF. For the CDR3, the DNA is TGTGCCAGCAGCTGGGAACAGAGGGATACGCAGTATTTT. The full variable domain, with the rest looked up from reference TRBV5-5 and TRBJ2-3, is DAGVTQSPTHLIKTRGQQVTLRCSPISGHKSVSWYQQVLGQGPQFIFQYYEKEERGRGNFPDRFSARQFPNYSSELNVNALLLGDSALYLCASSWEQRDTQYFGPGTRLTVL.

The genes are TRBV4-1 and TRBJ2-7, with D unclear. From germline, CDR1 is MGHRA and CDR2 YSYEKL. The V end was cut by 0 bases, the J end by 5 bases, with 8 bases between. The CDR3 covers 13 residues. The CDR3: CASSQERWDEQYF. CDR3 coding DNA: TGCGCCAGCAGCCAAGAGAGGTGGGACGAGCAGTACTTC.

The CDR3 sequence: CASSFAGTHEQYF. Here the CDR3 DNA reads TGCGCCAGCAGCTTCGCAGGCACCCACGAGCAGTACTTC. The genes are TRBV5-1 and TRBJ2-7; no firm D call. The CDR3 contains 13 residues. V lost 2 bases to trimming and J lost 5 bases, with 11 bases between them. The germline V gene has CDR1 SGHRS and CDR2 YFSETQ. Drawing the rest from reference TRBV5-1 and TRBJ2-7, the complete variable domain is KAGVTQTPRYLIKTRGQQVTLSCSPISGHRSVSWYQQTPGQGLQFLFEYFSETQRNKGNFPGRFSGRQFSNSRSEMNVSTLELGDSALYLCASSFAGTHEQYFGPGTRLTVT.

This chain links TRBV5-6 with TRBJ1-2; TRBD1 agrees at 8 bases. This CDR3 spans 15 amino acids. V lost 0 bases, J lost 1 base, and 2 bases stayed unmatched. Germline V lookup: CDR1 SGHDT, CDR2 YYEEEE. The CDR3 DNA reads as TGTGCCAGCAGCTTGGGACAGGGGTATAACTATGGCTACACCTTC. Amino acid sequence: CASSLGQGYNYGYTF. The full variable domain, in which reference TRBV5-6 and TRBJ1-2 provide the parts outside the CDR3, is DAGVTQSPTHLIKTRGQQVTLRCSPKSGHDTVSWYQQALGQGPQFIFQYYEEEERQRGNFPDRFSGHQFPNYSSELNVNALLLGDSALYLCASSLGQGYNYGYTFGSGTRLTVV.